The source of this T cell receptor (beta chain) is a study of blood T cells in healthy people across ages. Study results and caveats: Using unsorted PBMCs precluded a conclusive naive versus antigen-experienced comparison. A greater number of naive CD4+ cells and higher diversity distinguished long-lived donors from aged donors.

Isolation of PBMCs gave at least 7 million cells per sample. Through a sample-barcoded 5' primer and a J-beta primer mix, a second PCR was run for roughly 6 to 12 cycles. TCRdb called the 5' RACE reads again in MiXCR, with one record for every CDR3 protein. The repertoire holds about 1,400,000 distinct CDR3 sequences, with roughly 40% as singletons. As for this clonotype: Its antigen is currently unknown.

The CDR3 has 17 amino acids. Trimming shortened V by 2 bases and J by 2 bases, and 18 bases separated the two germline ends. Looked up from germline, CDR1 is MNHEY and CDR2 is SVGAGI. The gene calls are TRBV6-5 and TRBJ2-5; tentatively, D is TRBD1 or TRBD2 (5 bases each). The receptor was isolated from a woman between 18 and 30 years old in good health. Sequenced input: blood. The CDR3 nucleotides read TGTGCCAGCAGTTACAAAGGGGCAGGGTGGGGGCAAGAGACCCAGTACTTC. It codes for CASSYKGAGWGQETQYF.